This T cell receptor (beta chain) appears in the sequencing data of a study of blood T cell repertoires in COVID-19. Study background: PBMCs, B-cell-depleted T cells, or T cells provided the cDNA or gDNA that made up the material.

The CDR3 extends over 17 amino acids. Germline CDR1 LGHNA, CDR2 YSLEER. V gave up 0 bases and J gave up 3 bases; unmatched junction bases: 7. Clones were read by immunoSEQ multiplex PCR, and TCRdb kept only the in-frame ones, dropping some. The profile covers about 170,000 clones, with 75% to 90% appearing a single time and around 0.77% taken by the ten largest. Input material: PBMCs or T cells enriched from blood (not recorded which). The sequence came from a young woman who had recovered from COVID-19. This chain uses TRBV4-3 with TRBJ2-3, with 9 bases lining up with TRBD1. The CDR3 reads CASSQDRTGERTDTQYF. For the CDR3, the DNA is TGCGCCAGCAGCCAAGATCGGACAGGGGAGAGAACAGATACGCAGTATTTT.